The 29 T cell receptor beta chains listed next were all sequenced from one sample in a study of a mutant IDH1 vaccine in newly diagnosed glioma. Time point noted: baseline, week 1 (first vaccination visit). Treatment described: pre-vaccination baseline after standard-of-care therapy. TCRdb's copy holds only in-frame clones and misses some; the assay was immunoSEQ multiplex PCR. The data contain tens of thousands of clones, around nine tenths of them singletons. Sequences were derived from PBMCs, sampled from a glioma patient treated with radiotherapy, temozolomide or both. The receptors originated from a middle-aged woman with glioma.

The rearrangement uses TRBV14 and TRBJ2-2, with D unclear. This CDR3 has 12 residues. Trimming took off 5 bases at V and 8 bases at J, with 9 bases between the two ends. The germline V gene encodes CDR1 SGHDN and CDR2 FVKESK. CDR3: CASSAQAGELFF. The CDR3 DNA sequence: TGTGCCAGCAGCGCCCAAGCTGGGGAGCTGTTTTTT.

The V call is TRBV13, the J call TRBJ1-6; TRBD1 might be the D (5 bases). Between the trimmed V and J ends, which lost 5 bases and 0 bases, there was a span of 14 bases. The CDR3 loop spans 17 amino acids. From germline, CDR1 is PRHDT and CDR2 FYEKMQ (reference sequence). CDR3 sequence: CASSPRQLSSYNSPLHF. CDR3 nucleotides: TGTGCCAGCAGCCCAAGACAGCTTAGCTCCTATAATTCACCCCTCCACTTT.

The V gene is TRBV2, the J gene TRBJ2-7; D is perhaps TRBD2 (6 bases). Germline V gene data show CDR1 as SNHLY and CDR2 as FYNNEI. With 5 bases removed from V and 4 bases from J, the gap between germline ends came to 9 bases. The CDR3 has 12 residues. The CDR3 region is CASSRTTYEQYF. CDR3 bases: TGTGCCAGCAGTCGGACTACATACGAGCAGTACTTC.

The CDR3 reads CAWTRTVTDTQYF. The CDR3 DNA follows: TGTGCCTGGACGAGGACAGTCACAGATACGCAGTATTTT. The chain links TRBV30 to TRBJ2-3; possibly TRBD1 for D (6 bases). The germline V gene has CDR1 GTSNPN and CDR2 SVGIG (reference sequence). Trimming took off 4 bases at V and 2 bases at J, with 10 bases between the two ends. The CDR3 loop spans 13 amino acids.

This clone has only one observation. The chain uses TRBV4-3 and TRBJ2-3, with 10 positions matching TRBD2. The CDR3 is 18 residues long. After removal of 0 bases from V and 1 base from J, the junction contained 7 bases not matched to a gene. CDR1 is LGHNA, CDR2 YSLEER, per germline. Here the CDR3 reads CASSQEPSSGGGTDTQYF. The CDR3 region has the DNA TGCGCCAGCAGCCAAGAACCGTCTAGCGGGGGCGGCACAGATACGCAGTATTTT.

This chain joins TRBV27 and TRBJ2-2; D may be TRBD1 or TRBD2 (5 bases each). Germline V lookup: CDR1 MNHEY, CDR2 SMNVEV (reference sequence). Trimming removed 6 bases at V and 1 base at J, with 15 bases between. The CDR3 covers 16 residues. In nucleotides, the CDR3 is TGTGCCAGCAGCCCTATGGGTGGGGGGAACACCGGGGAGCTGTTTTTT. Translating it yields CASSPMGGGNTGELFF.

CDR3 sequence (DNA): TGCAGCGTTTTACTCCTAGATGGCTACACCTTC. Protein sequence: CSVLLLDGYTF. The chain couples TRBV29-1 to TRBJ1-2, with D hard to call. CDR3 length: 11 residues. The V gene lost 5 bases and the J gene lost 6 bases, with 10 bases spanning the gap. Germline V gene sequence: CDR1 SQVTM, CDR2 ANQGSEA.

The J gene is TRBJ2-7, the V gene TRBV29-1; D might be TRBD2 (7 bases). V was trimmed by 0 bases and J by 12 bases, leaving 12 bases between them. The CDR3 contains 11 residues. Germline V gene lookup returns CDR1 SQVTM and CDR2 ANQGSEA. Written as DNA, the CDR3 is TGCAGCGTTGAAGATGGGGGGGGCGCGTACTTC. Amino acids: CSVEDGGGAYF.

J is TRBJ1-6 and V is TRBV5-6; TRBD1 agrees at 7 bases. The CDR3 has 15 residues. Per the germline V gene, CDR1 is SGHDT and CDR2 is YYEEEE. The V gene end was trimmed by 4 bases and the J gene end by 9 bases; junction bases not matched to a gene: 10. Here the CDR3 reads CASSLGRGRGSPLHF. In DNA, the CDR3 is TGTGCCAGCAGCCTAGGTAGGGGGCGCGGTTCACCCCTCCACTTT.

Here the CDR3 reads CASSYSGLATDTQYF. In DNA form, the CDR3 reads TGTGCCAGCAGTTACTCGGGACTAGCTACAGATACGCAGTATTTT. The chain links TRBV6-5 to TRBJ2-3, with 9 bases lining up with TRBD2. Unmatched junction bases numbered 1, after V lost 0 bases and J lost 3 bases. This CDR3 contains 15 residues. CDR1 MNHEY and CDR2 SVGAGI come from the germline V gene.

The V gene is TRBV7-2, the J gene TRBJ1-1; TRBD1 is a possible D gene (6 bases). CDR1 is SGHTA and CDR2 is FQGNSA in the germline V gene. The CDR3 sequence is 13 residues long. V was pared by 3 bases and J by 4 bases, with 9 bases between. The DNA of the CDR3 is TGTGCCAGCAGCTTTAGGGGGAGCACTGAAGCTTTCTTT. It translates to CASSFRGSTEAFF.

The rearrangement joins TRBV30 to TRBJ1-3; D is perhaps TRBD1 (5 bases). Trimming left V 3 bases short and J 3 bases short, with 15 bases between. Per germline, CDR1 GTSNPN and CDR2 SVGIG (reference sequence). This CDR3 has 15 amino acids. CDR3 sequence: CAWSLGAGLGNTIYF. The CDR3 region has the DNA TGTGCCTGGAGCCTAGGTGCGGGGCTTGGAAACACCATATATTTT.

V gene TRBV9 combines with J gene TRBJ1-1, with a weak D call TRBD1 (6 bases). This CDR3 spans 16 amino acids. V was trimmed by 0 bases and J by 4 bases, leaving 16 bases between them. Germline V gives CDR1 SGDLS, CDR2 YYNGEE. CDR3 residues: CASSVEPSAGVTEAFF. The DNA for the CDR3 is TGTGCCAGCAGCGTAGAACCGTCGGCAGGGGTCACTGAAGCTTTCTTT.

This chain connects TRBV7-8 to TRBJ2-3, with 10 bases matching TRBD2. This CDR3 has 16 residues. J was trimmed by 2 bases and V by 1 base; bases with no gene match: 3. Germline V gene sequence: CDR1 SGHVS, CDR2 FQNEAQ. In DNA, the CDR3 is TGTGCCAGCAGCTTAGAACTAGCGGGGAACACAGATACGCAGTATTTT. Translating it yields CASSLELAGNTDTQYF.

The chain is built from TRBV5-1 and TRBJ2-7; 7 nucleotides agree with TRBD1. CDR1 is SGHRS and CDR2 is YFSETQ in the germline V gene. The CDR3 extends over 14 amino acids. V was clipped by 0 bases and J by 4 bases; unmatched bases: 4. CDR3 in DNA: TGCGCCAGCAGCTTGGACAGGGGTTTGTACGAGCAGTACTTC. Protein sequence: CASSLDRGLYEQYF.

V usage is TRBV7-6 and J usage is TRBJ1-1, with no clear D. The CDR3 runs to 14 residues. The ends were cut back, 5 bases at V and 0 bases at J, with 10 bases in the middle. Germline-derived CDR1 and CDR2 are SGHVS and FNYEAQ. The CDR3 spells CASSTNSLNTEAFF. The DNA for the CDR3 is TGTGCCAGCAGCACCAACTCACTGAACACTGAAGCTTTCTTT.

This clone has a single count. The chain couples TRBV6-5 to TRBJ1-1; no clear D gene. The CDR3 covers 13 residues. CDR1 is MNHEY and CDR2 is SVGAGI in the germline V gene. V was pared by 2 bases and J by 0 bases, with 4 bases between. CDR3 residues: CASSYSVNTEAFF. The CDR3 coding sequence is TGTGCCAGCAGTTACAGTGTGAACACTGAAGCTTTCTTT.

The chain has TRBV5-4 and TRBJ2-7, with D unresolved. This CDR3 region has 13 residues. The V gene lost 2 bases and the J gene lost 0 bases, with 6 bases spanning the gap. Germline V gives CDR1 SGHNT, CDR2 YYREEE (reference sequence). The CDR3 nucleotides read TGTGCCAGCAGCTTAACATCCTCCTACGAGCAGTACTTC. This encodes CASSLTSSYEQYF.

The rearrangement joins TRBV30 to TRBJ1-5, with 9 bases aligning to TRBD1. With V trimmed by 3 bases and J by 1 base, 10 bases remained unmatched. Germline-derived CDR1 and CDR2 are GTSNPN and SVGIG (reference sequence). This CDR3 is 17 amino acids long. In DNA form, the CDR3 reads TGTGCCTGGAGCGCGGACAGGGGCCCGGGGAGCAATCAGCCCCAGCATTTT. Translation gives CAWSADRGPGSNQPQHF.

The chain uses TRBV6-1 and TRBJ2-7; 8 positions agree with TRBD2. The CDR3 spans 14 residues. The germline V gene has CDR1 MNHNS and CDR2 SASEGT. V lost 6 bases, J lost 4 bases, and 8 bases stayed unmatched. As DNA, the CDR3 is TGTGCCAGCAGAAACTACGGGGGGGTTTACGAGCAGTACTTC. Translating gives CASRNYGGVYEQYF.

The CDR3 here is CASSRDRGNTEAFF. The CDR3 region has the DNA TGCGCCAGCAGTAGGGACAGGGGAAACACTGAAGCTTTCTTT. This chain joins TRBV10-1 and TRBJ1-1; the match to TRBD1 covers 10 bases. Germline loops: CDR1 WNHNN, CDR2 SYGVQD (reference sequence). With 5 bases clipped from V and 2 bases from J, the junction kept 2 bases outside the gene matches. This CDR3 comprises 14 residues.

J is TRBJ1-5 and V is TRBV2; D unclear. Germline assignment: CDR1 SNHLY and CDR2 FYNNEI. Trimming removed 7 bases from V and 1 base from J, with 8 bases in between. The CDR3 covers 13 residues. The CDR3 loop is CASKTSSNQPQHF. In DNA form, the CDR3 reads TGTGCCAGCAAAACTTCGAGCAATCAGCCCCAGCATTTT.

CDR3 residues: CSVRTIYEQYF. CDR3 sequence (DNA): TGCAGCGTTCGGACTATCTACGAGCAGTACTTC. The chain links TRBV29-1 to TRBJ2-7; possibly TRBD2 for D (6 bases). This CDR3 has 11 amino acids. Germline V gene lookup returns CDR1 SQVTM and CDR2 ANQGSEA. Trimming pared 5 bases from V and 3 bases from J, leaving 8 bases between.

This chain uses TRBV30 with TRBJ1-2, with unresolved D. Between the trimmed V and J ends, which lost 1 base and 2 bases, there was a span of 5 bases. The CDR3 is 12 amino acids. The germline V gene has CDR1 GTSNPN and CDR2 SVGIG (reference sequence). The CDR3 DNA sequence: TGTGCCTGGAGTGGGAACAACTATGGCTACACCTTC. It specifies CAWSGNNYGYTF.

The chain links TRBV10-2 to TRBJ1-1; a possible D gene is TRBD1 (6 bases). V lost 8 bases to trimming and J lost 6 bases, with 13 bases between them. The germline gives CDR1 WSHSY, CDR2 SAAADI. The CDR3 sequence is 12 residues long. The CDR3 region has the DNA TGCGCCAGCGGAGAGAACAGGGCTGAAGCTTTCTTT. It is translated as CASGENRAEAFF.

The chain links TRBV30 to TRBJ1-2, with no clear D. Germline lookup yields CDR1 GTSNPN and CDR2 SVGIG (reference sequence). V lost 3 bases, J lost 1 base, and 12 bases lay in between. The CDR3 spans 14 residues. CDR3 protein: CAWRRRGRNYGYTF. The CDR3 DNA sequence: TGTGCCTGGAGAAGAAGAGGGCGTAACTATGGCTACACCTTC.

The rearrangement joins TRBV5-6 to TRBJ2-5; D not certain. This CDR3 is built from 16 residues. Germline V gene data show CDR1 as SGHDT and CDR2 as YYEEEE. V was trimmed by 3 bases and J by 1 base, leaving 16 bases between them. The CDR3 DNA reads as TGTGCCAGCAGCTCATTCGGGCATTCCCTCCAAGAGACCCAGTACTTC. Translated: CASSSFGHSLQETQYF.

This clone was seen only once. The chain has TRBV7-2 and TRBJ2-3, with 8 bases identical to TRBD2. Germline values: CDR1 SGHTA, CDR2 FQGNSA. Trimming cost V 1 base and J 7 bases; bases outside gene matches: 19. The CDR3 contains 19 residues. Written as DNA, the CDR3 is TGTGCCAGCAGCTTAGATGTGGCGGGGGGCTTCGGGGTTTCGAATACGCAGTATTTT. It codes for CASSLDVAGGFGVSNTQYF.

The genes are TRBV6-6 and TRBJ1-2; D is possibly TRBD1 (5 bases). The CDR3 is 13 residues long. V lost 2 bases, J lost 4 bases, and 8 bases lay in between. Germline values: CDR1 MNHNY, CDR2 SVGAGI (reference sequence). CDR3 DNA sequence: TGTGCCAGCAGTTACACTCAGGGCTATGGCTACACCTTC. This codes for CASSYTQGYGYTF.